These T cell receptor beta chains were read from a single sample in a study of blood T cells in healthy people across ages. A single record per CDR3 protein comes from TCRdb applying MiXCR to the 5' RACE reads. The sample contains some 550,000 distinct CDR3 sequences, around half of which appear only once. The sample was blood. All receptors derive from a man older than 75 in good health. Both conserved end residues are part of each CDR3.

j_call	v_call	cdr3_aa
TRBJ1-2	TRBV9	CASSRGERGYTF
TRBJ2-1	TRBV9	CASTVSGLPYNEQFF
TRBJ2-5	TRBV27	CSSRLGNQETQYF
TRBJ2-2	TRBV10-3	CAISDAVINTGELFF
TRBJ1-1	TRBV6-6	CASRTGNGGTEAFF
TRBJ1-2	TRBV28	CASSLRLGWYGYTF
TRBJ1-1	TRBV6-6	CASSYPGGTPEAFF
TRBJ1-2	TRBV12-3/TRBV12-4	CASTPNGGGAFGYTF
TRBJ2-5	TRBV28	CANRPDRLPETQYF
TRBJ1-5	TRBV6-6	CASSPDGSVKPQHF
NA	TRBV6-5	CASSYSKQGSNEQYF
TRBJ1-2	TRBV20-1	CSARDPGQGFEGYTF
TRBJ1-6	TRBV5-5	CASSSWGGESNSPLHF
TRBJ2-7	TRBV4-1	CASSQFEGAGGSYEQYF
TRBJ1-1	TRBV3-1	CASSPIDSNTEAFF
TRBJ1-5	TRBV6-2/TRBV6-3	CASSYGDRQPQHF
TRBJ1-1	TRBV29-1	CSALGQDGKAFF
NA	TRBV2	CASSGGAPDEQYF
TRBJ1-2	TRBV3-1	CASSPWTGGGGYTF
TRBJ2-3	TRBV6-6	CASSYYQRASTDTQYF
TRBJ1-1	TRBV7-8	CASRPSEVNTEAFF
TRBJ1-3	TRBV7-2	CASSLDAARAGNTIYF
TRBJ2-3	TRBV20-1	CSARGAGGSGWDTQYF
TRBJ1-1	TRBV9	CASSVEGGSPTEAFF
TRBJ2-1	TRBV10-1	CASSESTGGRNEQFF